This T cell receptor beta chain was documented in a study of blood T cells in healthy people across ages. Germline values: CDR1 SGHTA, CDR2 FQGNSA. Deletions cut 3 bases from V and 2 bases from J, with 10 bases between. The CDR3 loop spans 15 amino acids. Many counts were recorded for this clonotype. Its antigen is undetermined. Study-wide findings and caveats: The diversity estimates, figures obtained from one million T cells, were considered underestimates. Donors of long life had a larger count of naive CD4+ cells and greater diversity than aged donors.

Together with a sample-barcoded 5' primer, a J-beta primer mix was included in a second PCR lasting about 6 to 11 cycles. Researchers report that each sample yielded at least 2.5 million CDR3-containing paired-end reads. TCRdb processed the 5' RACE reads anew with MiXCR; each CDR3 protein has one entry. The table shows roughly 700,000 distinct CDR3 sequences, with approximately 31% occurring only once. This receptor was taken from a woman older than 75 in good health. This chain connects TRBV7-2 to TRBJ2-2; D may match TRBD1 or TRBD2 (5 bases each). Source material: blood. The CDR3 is CASSFKRGNTGELFF. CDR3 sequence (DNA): TGTGCCAGCAGCTTTAAGAGGGGAAACACCGGGGAGCTGTTTTTT.